Below, 5 T cell receptor beta chains from the same sample are listed, as sequenced in a study of spatial heterogeneity in lung cancer (dated by TCRdb to between 2018 and 2020). The sample's time point label, decoded: sample taken at primary tumor resection. Without any cell sorting, TCR sequencing was performed on whole RNA extracted either from tumor and nontumor lung tissue or from cryopreserved PBMC samples. The receptor library was made with 5' RACE. Instrument on record: NextSeq 500. TCRdb took the public reads, trimmed them with fastp at Q25, ran MiXCR for clone calling and kept in-frame beta chains. Entries are consolidated by CDR3 protein sequence, retaining the most common genes and DNA. The sample table shows roughly 39,000 distinct CDR3 sequences, and roughly 6% are seen once. The ten largest clones take up around a tenth of the sample. This specimen consisted of PBMCs, obtained at surgery. The receptor source for this set is a male donor with early-stage non-small cell lung cancer.

This clonotype has a count of ten or more. The rearrangement links TRBV7-2 to TRBJ2-1; 10 nucleotides line up with TRBD1. The V gene's germline CDR1 is SGHTA and CDR2 FQGNSA. With 5 bases clipped from V and 4 bases from J, the junction kept 11 bases outside the gene matches. The CDR3 length is 17 residues. CDR3 sequence: CASSRAGTGDRYNEQFF. The CDR3 bases are TGTGCCAGCAGCCGAGCCGGGACAGGGGATCGATACAATGAGCAGTTCTTC.

There are a few counts of this clonotype. CDR3 protein: CASSLGGGGLEAFF. The DNA for the CDR3 is TGCGCCAGCAGCTTGGGCGGAGGGGGCCTTGAAGCTTTCTTT. The V call is TRBV5-1, the J call TRBJ1-1; 7 bases map to TRBD1. This CDR3 has 14 residues. Germline V gene lookup returns CDR1 SGHRS and CDR2 YFSETQ. V dropped 0 bases and J dropped 7; count of bases not matched to a gene: 6.

In this sample, this clonotype turned up many times. The rearrangement uses TRBV6-6 and TRBJ1-5; TRBD1 is a possible D gene (5 bases). The CDR3 runs 14 residues. V lost 5 bases, J lost 0 bases, and 8 bases lay in between. From germline, CDR1 is MNHNY and CDR2 SVGAGI (reference sequence). CDR3 DNA: TGTGCCAGCAGTCAAACAGGTAGCAATCAGCCCCAGCATTTT. Amino acid sequence: CASSQTGSNQPQHF.

This clonotype came up many times. The V gene is TRBV6-2 or TRBV6-3, the J gene TRBJ2-1; possibly TRBD1 for D (6 bases). Trimming took 5 bases from V and 4 from J, leaving 12 bases between them. This CDR3 contains 14 residues. CDR1 and CDR2 from the germline V gene are MNHEY and SVGEGT. The CDR3 loop reads CASSMTGYYNEQFF. The CDR3 DNA reads TGTGCCAGCAGTATGACAGGTTATTACAATGAGCAGTTCTTC.

The chain uses TRBV5-1 and TRBJ2-2, with D perhaps TRBD1 (6 bases). Trimming removed 4 bases from V and 0 bases from J, with 13 bases in between. The germline V gene has CDR1 SGHRS and CDR2 YFSETQ. The CDR3 loop spans 16 amino acids. The CDR3 sequence: CASSSGQSTNTGELFF. CDR3 nucleotide sequence: TGCGCCAGCAGCAGCGGACAGAGCACGAACACCGGGGAGCTGTTTTTT.